These 16 T cell receptor beta chains originate from one sample sequenced in a study of blood T cell repertoires in COVID-19. Clones were sequenced by immunoSEQ multiplex PCR, and TCRdb holds only the in-frame ones, with some missing. The data show about 110,000 clones, 80% to 90% seen once. Sequenced sample: peripheral blood. The receptors were gathered from a man in his forties with acute or convalescent COVID-19.

The genes are TRBV18 and TRBJ1-3; D is unresolved. CDR1 KGHSH and CDR2 LQKENI come from the germline V gene. V was pared by 1 base and J by 0 bases, with 7 bases between. The CDR3 runs to 15 residues. For the CDR3, the DNA is TGTGCCAGCTCACCACTGTCGGGCTCTGGAAACACCATATATTTT. Its translation is CASSPLSGSGNTIYF.

The genes are TRBV3-1 (or the pseudogene TRBV3-2) and TRBJ1-3; D is perhaps TRBD1 (6 bases). The V and J ends lost 8 bases and 2 bases respectively, with 16 bases between them. Germline CDR1 LGHDT, CDR2 YNNKEL (reference sequence). CDR3 size: 15 residues. CDR3 in DNA: TGTGCCAGCTGCGAGGAGGACAGACCTGGAAACACCATATATTTT. It yields the protein CASCEEDRPGNTIYF.

The J gene is TRBJ2-7, the V gene TRBV6-5, with TRBD1 identical over 7 bases. V trimming: 4 bases; J trimming: 2 bases; junction bases outside the gene matches: 5. The CDR3 covers 14 residues. CDR1 and CDR2 from the germline V gene are MNHEY and SVGAGI. The CDR3 nucleotides read TGTGCCAGCAGTTCGACAGGGCCACCCTACGAGCAGTACTTC. Amino acids: CASSSTGPPYEQYF.

This clone was observed once. J is TRBJ2-2 and V is TRBV24-1; D possibly corresponds to TRBD2 (6 bases). Germline CDR1 is KGHDR and CDR2 is SFDVKD. The CDR3 contains 13 residues. With 3 bases removed from V and 8 bases from J, the gap between germline ends came to 9 bases. As DNA, the CDR3 is TGTGCCACCAGTGATCGGGAGCGGGGGGAGCTGTTTTTT. Amino acids: CATSDRERGELFF.

V is TRBV2 and J is TRBJ1-2; 7 bases fit TRBD1. Trimming cost V 2 bases and J 8 bases; bases outside gene matches: 8. The CDR3 loop spans 14 amino acids. From germline, CDR1 is SNHLY and CDR2 FYNNEI. The CDR3 DNA reads as TGTGCCAGCAGTGAATTACGACAGGGAAAGGGCTACACCTTC. It yields the protein CASSELRQGKGYTF.

The J gene is TRBJ2-2, the V gene TRBV7-3, with 7 nucleotides matching TRBD2. Trimming removed 6 bases from V and 5 bases from J; junction bases left unmatched: 3. This CDR3 has 13 amino acids. Germline V gene lookup returns CDR1 SGHTA and CDR2 FQGTGA. CDR3 sequence reads: CASSQGGTGELFF. The CDR3 DNA follows: TGTGCCAGCAGTCAGGGAGGGACCGGGGAGCTGTTTTTT.

The rearrangement uses TRBV7-9 and TRBJ2-2, with TRBD1 identical over 8 bases. The ends lost 5 bases at V and 4 bases at J; junction bases unmatched: 3. The length of the CDR3 is 14 residues. The V gene's germline CDR1 is SEHNR and CDR2 FQNEAQ (reference sequence). The CDR3 nucleotides are TGTGCCAGCAGCGGGGACAGGATCACCGGGGAGCTGTTTTTT. Amino acid sequence: CASSGDRITGELFF.

This rearrangement joins TRBV23-1 to TRBJ1-6; D is uncertain. TRBV23-1 is an open reading frame whose function is uncertain. The CDR3 covers 13 residues. The V and J ends lost 4 bases and 7 bases respectively, with 8 bases between them. Here the CDR3 reads CASSPRRNSPLHF. In DNA form, the CDR3 reads TGCGCCAGCAGTCCGCGTCGGAATTCACCCCTCCACTTT.

CDR3 protein: CASSYTSGSNQPQHF. The CDR3 nucleotides read TGTGCCAGCAGTTACACATCGGGGAGCAATCAGCCCCAGCATTTT. The J gene is TRBJ1-5, the V gene TRBV6-5; D is unclear. In germline, CDR1 is MNHEY, CDR2 SVGAGI. V lost 2 bases, J lost 1 base, and 9 bases lay in between. The CDR3 sequence is 15 residues long.

The V gene is TRBV11-2, the J gene TRBJ2-7; D is possibly TRBD1 (5 bases). V shed 0 bases and J shed 3 bases, with 9 bases lying between them. CDR1 and CDR2 from the germline V gene are SGHAT and FQNNGV. The CDR3 totals 14 residues. The CDR3 region is CASSLEGASYEQYF. The DNA for the CDR3 is TGTGCCAGCAGCTTAGAAGGGGCCAGCTACGAGCAGTACTTC.

V and J are TRBV24-1 and TRBJ1-5; unclear D gene. This CDR3 is built from 15 residues. V lost 3 bases and J lost 4, with 12 bases in between. Germline V lookup: CDR1 KGHDR, CDR2 SFDVKD. The CDR3 sequence: CATSDGRSWNQPQHF. The CDR3 DNA reads TGTGCCACCAGTGATGGGAGGTCTTGGAATCAGCCCCAGCATTTT.

The V gene is TRBV12-3 or TRBV12-4, the J gene TRBJ1-6; possibly TRBD1 for D (5 bases). Trimming removed 3 bases at V and 14 bases at J, with 14 bases between. The CDR3 loop spans 13 amino acids. CDR3 in amino acids: CASSFGSGGALHF. The CDR3, as DNA: TGTGCCAGCAGTTTCGGGTCCGGAGGGGCCCTCCACTTT.

The rearrangement joins TRBV19 to TRBJ1-4; 8 bases line up with TRBD1. CDR1 is LNHDA and CDR2 is SQIVND in the germline V gene (reference sequence). Germline trimming cut 7 bases from V and 8 bases from J; bases unmatched to any gene: 9. The CDR3 is 14 residues long. Here the CDR3 DNA reads TGTGCCAGTACCCCGACAGGGGTTGGCGAAAAACTGTTTTTT. Protein product: CASTPTGVGEKLFF.

V usage is TRBV7-9 and J usage is TRBJ2-2; no definite D call. The CDR3 has 16 residues. V dropped 7 bases and J dropped 3 bases, with 18 bases sitting between them. The germline CDR1 and CDR2 sequences are SEHNR and FQNEAQ (reference sequence). The CDR3 coding sequence is TGTGCCAGCACCGGGCTGGCGTCGTTACACACCGGGGAGCTGTTTTTT. Translated: CASTGLASLHTGELFF.

The chain is built from TRBV9 and TRBJ2-1; D may be TRBD1 (5 bases). V lost 0 bases to trimming and J lost 1 base, with 8 bases between them. The germline V gene has CDR1 SGDLS and CDR2 YYNGEE. CDR3 length: 15 residues. The DNA for the CDR3 is TGTGCCAGCAGCGTAGAAAGGGGATCCTACAATGAGCAGTTCTTC. This sequence encodes CASSVERGSYNEQFF. The full variable domain, rest sourced from reference TRBV9 and TRBJ2-1, is DSGVTQTPKHLITATGQRVTLRCSPRSGDLSVYWYQQSLDQGLQFLIQYYNGEERAKGNILERFSAQQFPDLHSELNLSSLELGDSALYFCASSVERGSYNEQFFGPGTRLTVL.

On this clone: Other DNA sequences of this sample code for an identical CDR3. The chain has TRBV12-3 or TRBV12-4 and TRBJ1-1; D unclear. This CDR3 region has 12 residues. V lost 3 bases to trimming and J lost 1 base, with 3 bases between them. The CDR3 loop is CASSFRNTEAFF. CDR3 bases: TGTGCCAGCAGTTTCAGGAACACTGAAGCTTTCTTT.